A single sample gave rise to the 30 T cell receptor beta chains below, sequenced in a study of cytomegalovirus exposure and HLA in healthy donors (dated by TCRdb to 2017 to 2019). Library preparation employed the immunoSEQ multiplex PCR assay. The clones in this table, taken by TCRdb from immuneACCESS, are in-frame only. Not every clone is retained; where verified, under half of the shortfall comes from an unresolved V gene, and the cause of the rest is unknown. Here the sample has a few hundred thousand clones; about nine tenths occur a single time. The ten largest clones represent 0.7% to 0.85% of the sample. The sequenced sample was PBMCs. Receptors originate from a woman aged 18-29 years in good health and CMV-seronegative.

CDR3 DNA: TGCGCCAGCAGCTTGCATACGGGTGGGTACACTGAAGCTTTCTTT. Protein sequence: CASSLHTGGYTEAFF. V usage is TRBV5-1 and J usage is TRBJ1-1; D gene unclear. The V gene lost 1 base and the J gene lost 3 bases, with 13 bases spanning the gap. The length of the CDR3 is 15 residues. CDR1 and CDR2 (germline): SGHRS, YFSETQ.

The genes are TRBV19 and TRBJ1-5, with TRBD1 matching over 7 bases. Trimming cost V 9 bases and J 0 bases; bases outside gene matches: 8. This CDR3 has 15 residues. In germline, CDR1 is LNHDA, CDR2 SQIVND (reference sequence). As DNA, the CDR3 is TGTGCCAGCTTACGGGACAGATATAGCAATCAGCCCCAGCATTTT. It encodes CASLRDRYSNQPQHF.

The J gene is TRBJ2-3, the V gene TRBV19, with TRBD1 matching 8 bases. Germline V lookup: CDR1 LNHDA, CDR2 SQIVND (reference sequence). The CDR3 contains 12 residues. With 4 bases clipped from V and 14 bases from J, the junction kept 8 bases outside the gene matches. The CDR3 region is CASSNQDRVWYF. As DNA, the CDR3 is TGTGCCAGTAGTAACCAGGACAGGGTTTGGTATTTT.

The chain has TRBV28 and TRBJ1-2; D gene unclear. Trimming left V 6 bases short and J 4 bases short, with 12 bases between. The CDR3 runs 13 residues. Germline V lookup: CDR1 MDHEN, CDR2 SYDVKM. CDR3 in DNA: TGTGCCAGCAGACCCCCGGCGGCCTATGGCTACACCTTC. It specifies CASRPPAAYGYTF.

On this clone: This sequence may be a read error, since a much larger clone differs from it by one base. The chain links TRBV5-4 to TRBJ2-1; 8 nucleotides align to TRBD2. Looked up from germline, CDR1 is SGHNT and CDR2 is YYREEE (reference sequence). The CDR3 is made up of 14 amino acids. V trimming: 4 bases; J trimming: 3 bases; junction bases outside the gene matches: 3. CDR3 coding DNA: TGTGCCAGCAGCCCCGGGACTAGCTACAATGAGCAGTTCTTC. The encoded protein is CASSPGTSYNEQFF.

This clone is a singleton in its sample. The gene calls are TRBV21-1 and TRBJ1-2; TRBD1 was called by the table and not checked on the DNA. TRBV21-1 is noted as a pseudogene. This CDR3 region has 16 residues. The CDR3 here is CASSKAGRESNYGYTF. The CDR3 coding sequence is TGTGCCAGCAGCAAAGCTGGCAGGGAATCTAACTATGGCTACACCTTC.

This clone showed up just a few times. The CDR3 here is CASSILAGADEQYF. The DNA of the CDR3 is TGTGCCAGTAGTATCCTAGCGGGAGCCGACGAGCAGTACTTC. J is TRBJ2-7 and V is TRBV19; 10 bases line up with TRBD2. Germline CDR1 reads LNHDA; CDR2 reads SQIVND (reference sequence). The CDR3 consists of 14 residues. Losses at the gene ends were 3 bases for V and 5 bases for J; bases not matched to a gene: 4.

J is TRBJ2-2 and V is TRBV4-3; possible D gene TRBD2, 5 bases. Trimming cost V 0 bases and J 2 bases, with 13 bases left between them. The germline V gene has CDR1 LGHNA and CDR2 YSLEER. The CDR3 is 17 amino acids. The CDR3 DNA sequence: TGCGCCAGCAGCCAAGATTTTAGGGAGTTCAACACCGGGGAGCTGTTTTTT. This encodes CASSQDFREFNTGELFF.

The genes are TRBV7-8 and TRBJ1-1, with 7 bases identical to TRBD1. J gave up 7 bases and V 5 bases, and 4 bases lay outside the gene matches. This CDR3 region has 12 residues. Germline CDR1 SGHVS, CDR2 FQNEAQ. The CDR3 loop is CASSANRGEAFF. CDR3 in DNA: TGTGCCAGCAGCGCAAACAGGGGTGAAGCTTTCTTT.

This clone was found a few times. The V and J genes are TRBV5-1 and TRBJ2-7; 7 nucleotides agree with TRBD1. Germline V gene sequence: CDR1 SGHRS, CDR2 YFSETQ. V shed 6 bases, J shed 2 bases, and the junction held 8 bases outside the gene matches. CDR3 length equals 14 residues. DNA for the CDR3: TGCGCCAGCACCTCACCGGACAGGACCTACGAGCAGTACTTC. Its translation: CASTSPDRTYEQYF.

CDR3 sequence reads: CASCGTPPYEQYF. Here the CDR3 DNA reads TGCGCCAGCTGTGGGACACCTCCCTACGAGCAGTACTTC. The chain couples TRBV10-1 to TRBJ2-7, with a tentative D call TRBD1 (6 bases). Per the germline V gene, CDR1 is WNHNN and CDR2 is SYGVQD (reference sequence). The CDR3 contains 13 residues. With 8 bases removed from V and 2 bases from J, the gap between germline ends came to 13 bases.

This chain connects TRBV5-6 to TRBJ2-5; D is perhaps TRBD2 (5 bases). The V and J ends lost 0 bases and 5 bases respectively, with 14 bases between them. The germline V gene encodes CDR1 SGHDT and CDR2 YYEEEE. The CDR3 runs 15 residues. The CDR3 is CASSLGGVGIETQYF. In nucleotides, the CDR3 is TGTGCCAGCAGCTTGGGGGGAGTGGGGATCGAGACCCAGTACTTC.

V and J are TRBV28 and TRBJ2-7, with D uncertain. V was cut by 8 bases and J by 5 bases, with 16 bases left in between. CDR3 length: 13 amino acids. Germline loops: CDR1 MDHEN, CDR2 SYDVKM. In DNA, the CDR3 is TGTGCCAGCTCTCCGCCTGGGCAGGACGAGCAGTACTTC. It specifies CASSPPGQDEQYF.

This sequence joins TRBV29-1 and TRBJ1-2, with 11 nucleotides matching TRBD1. CDR1 and CDR2 from the germline V gene are SQVTM and ANQGSEA. The CDR3 is made up of 15 amino acids. The ends lost 4 bases at V and 4 bases at J; junction bases unmatched: 8. This CDR3 is CSVVYGTGGAYGYTF. In DNA form, the CDR3 reads TGCAGCGTTGTATATGGGACAGGGGGAGCCTATGGCTACACCTTC.

This clone was seen only once. This chain links TRBV27 with TRBJ2-1, with TRBD1 identical over 8 bases. The CDR3 extends over 17 amino acids. J gave up 6 bases and V 5 bases, and 15 bases lay outside the gene matches. The germline CDR1 and CDR2 sequences are MNHEY and SMNVEV (reference sequence). The CDR3 reads CASSPPPDREEGNEQFF. CDR3 bases: TGTGCCAGCAGTCCACCTCCGGACAGGGAGGAGGGCAATGAGCAGTTCTTC.

V is TRBV29-1 and J is TRBJ2-7; TRBD1 agrees at 8 bases. Germline V gives CDR1 SQVTM, CDR2 ANQGSEA. This CDR3 comprises 16 residues. The junction had 9 bases not matched to a gene; V was cut back by 0 bases and J by 2 bases. The CDR3 region has the DNA TGCAGCGTTGAAGACCCGGACAGGGATTTGGCCTACGAGCAGTACTTC. This translates into CSVEDPDRDLAYEQYF.

The rearrangement uses TRBV6-5 and TRBJ2-7; D perhaps matches TRBD1 (6 bases). CDR3 length equals 13 residues. From germline, CDR1 is MNHEY and CDR2 SVGAGI. V was cut by 8 bases and J by 2 bases, with 13 bases left in between. CDR3 region: CASRKGETYEQYF. For the CDR3, the DNA is TGTGCCAGCCGGAAGGGGGAAACCTACGAGCAGTACTTC.

The V and J genes are TRBV10-2 and TRBJ2-7; 11 bases are shared with TRBD2. The length of the CDR3 is 17 residues. Trimming took 1 base from V and 0 from J; bases not matched to a gene: 5. In germline, CDR1 is WSHSY, CDR2 SAAADI. The CDR3 sequence is CASSEFASGRSSYEQYF. In DNA, the CDR3 is TGCGCCAGCAGTGAGTTTGCTAGCGGGAGGAGCTCCTACGAGCAGTACTTC.

This clone is a singleton in its sample. The chain links TRBV5-5 to TRBJ2-7; 12 nucleotides agree with TRBD2. Germline CDR1 is SGHKS and CDR2 is YYEKEE (reference sequence). The V segment lost 0 bases and the J segment 0 bases; nucleotides outside the gene matches: 7. The CDR3 extends over 18 amino acids. The CDR3 bases are TGTGCCAGCAGCTTGGGACTAGCGGGAGCCTCGAGCTCCTACGAGCAGTACTTC. Translated, it gives CASSLGLAGASSSYEQYF.

The sample holds one count of this clone. The rearrangement joins TRBV2 to TRBJ2-7; 7 nucleotides align to TRBD2. Unmatched junction bases numbered 14, after V lost 9 bases and J lost 3 bases. This CDR3 region has 15 residues. CDR1 SNHLY and CDR2 FYNNEI come from the germline V gene. DNA of the CDR3: TGTGCCAGTGATAGGGCGACGGGAGGTCTCTACGAGCAGTACTTC. Translated, it gives CASDRATGGLYEQYF.

This clone was detected a few times. The chain carries TRBV2 and TRBJ2-7, with 8 bases aligning to TRBD1. CDR3 length: 14 residues. J was trimmed by 6 bases and V by 5 bases; bases with no gene match: 9. CDR1 and CDR2 from the germline V gene are SNHLY and FYNNEI. Here the CDR3 DNA reads TGTGCCAGCAGTTACCTCGGGACAGGATCCGAGCAGTACTTC. Protein sequence: CASSYLGTGSEQYF.

This chain uses TRBV4-3 with TRBJ2-3; the match to TRBD2 covers 7 bases. The CDR3 has 14 residues. The ends lost 0 bases at V and 7 bases at J; junction bases unmatched: 4. The germline CDR1 and CDR2 sequences are LGHNA and YSLEER. CDR3: CASSQDRGEYTQYF. The CDR3 DNA sequence: TGCGCCAGCAGCCAAGATCGGGGGGAGTATACGCAGTATTTT.

The V call is TRBV29-1, the J call TRBJ2-1; a possible D gene is TRBD2 (6 bases). This CDR3 contains 13 residues. Trimming removed 4 bases from V and 9 bases from J, with 16 bases in between. CDR1 is SQVTM and CDR2 is ANQGSEA in the germline V gene. CDR3 in amino acids: CSVVRDLGGEQFF. CDR3 in DNA: TGCAGCGTTGTTAGGGATTTGGGAGGTGAGCAGTTCTTC.

The chain is built from TRBV4-1 and TRBJ2-7; 8 positions agree with TRBD1. From germline, CDR1 is MGHRA and CDR2 YSYEKL. CDR3 length: 15 residues. V lost 3 bases and J lost 0; bases outside the gene matches: 4. CDR3 nucleotides: TGCGCCAGCAGCCATGGGACAGGTAGCTCCTACGAGCAGTACTTC. This codes for CASSHGTGSSYEQYF.

This sequence joins TRBV20-1 and TRBJ2-7, with D uncertain. The CDR3 loop spans 11 amino acids. Trimming shortened V by 3 bases and J by 4 bases, and 7 bases separated the two germline ends. The germline V gene encodes CDR1 DFQATT and CDR2 SNEGSKA (reference sequence). This chain's CDR3 is CSARSNYEQYF. The CDR3 nucleotides are TGCAGTGCTAGGTCTAATTACGAGCAGTACTTC.

The V and J genes are TRBV6-5 and TRBJ2-5; weak D call: TRBD2 (5 bases). Between the trimmed V and J ends, which lost 6 bases and 1 base, there was a span of 12 bases. Germline V gives CDR1 MNHEY, CDR2 SVGAGI. The CDR3 extends over 14 amino acids. The CDR3 region is CASRPGSFQETQYF. The CDR3 DNA sequence: TGTGCCAGCAGGCCGGGGTCCTTCCAAGAGACCCAGTACTTC.

The genes are TRBV4-3 and TRBJ2-7, with D tentatively TRBD1 (6 bases). CDR1 and CDR2 from the germline V gene are LGHNA and YSLEER. The CDR3 spans 14 residues. With 1 base removed from V and 5 bases from J, the gap between germline ends came to 12 bases. The CDR3 is CASSQVGGPDEQYF. The CDR3 DNA reads TGCGCCAGCAGCCAAGTTGGGGGCCCGGACGAGCAGTACTTC.

CDR3 region: CATSRETGTQPQHF. Here the CDR3 DNA reads TGTGCCACCAGCAGGGAAACAGGGACTCAGCCCCAGCATTTT. The chain uses TRBV15 and TRBJ1-5; possibly TRBD1 for D (6 bases). CDR1 LNHNV and CDR2 YYDKDF come from the germline V gene (reference sequence). This CDR3 has 14 residues. Trimming took off 3 bases at V and 6 bases at J, with 12 bases between the two ends.

The chain recombines TRBV10-2 with TRBJ1-1; TRBD1 is a possible D gene (6 bases). Trimming cost V 5 bases and J 6 bases, with 16 bases left between them. Germline CDR1 WSHSY, CDR2 SAAADI. The CDR3 consists of 14 residues. The DNA for the CDR3 is TGCGCCAGCAGTACTGGACAGAGTTTGGCTGAAGCTTTCTTT. Protein sequence: CASSTGQSLAEAFF.

This clone appeared a few times. V gene TRBV28 combines with J gene TRBJ2-7, with TRBD2 matching over 7 bases. Unmatched junction bases numbered 10, after V lost 3 bases and J lost 2 bases. The germline CDR1 and CDR2 sequences are MDHEN and SYDVKM. This CDR3 has 16 residues. CDR3 protein: CASSLRVGGTAYEQYF. DNA of the CDR3: TGTGCCAGCAGTTTGAGGGTCGGGGGGACCGCCTACGAGCAGTACTTC.